This TCR beta chain was observed in a study of regulatory T cells in long-lasting Graves disease. Notes on the study in general: TCR diversity was lower in persistent Graves' patients than in newly diagnosed ones.

CDR1 SGHNT and CDR2 YENEEA come from the germline V gene. This CDR3 is built from 14 residues. The V end was cut by 2 bases, the J end by 5 bases, with 10 bases between. In building TCR beta libraries, iRepertoire HTBI primers were used together with Arm-PCR of CDR3 regions. From the multiplex PCR reads, TCRdb called clonotypes with MiXCR, one entry per CDR3 protein. The repertoire holds about half a million distinct CDR3 sequences, 20% to 25% seen once, with 13% in the top ten. The time point: persistent/refractory GD, antithyroid drugs over 5 years with positive TRAb. PBMC-derived RNA was used for the TCR library. As for this clonotype: The antigen is undetermined.

The input for sequencing was peripheral blood mononuclear cells (PBMCs), taken when the disease was refractory, from a patient treated with antithyroid drugs. This TCR was recovered from a female donor with Graves disease. The gene calls are TRBV11-3 and TRBJ2-1; D not resolved. In DNA form, the CDR3 reads TGTGCCAGCAGCTTATCCGGAATTAACAATGAGCAGTTCTTC. It translates to CASSLSGINNEQFF. Variable domain in full (rest from reference TRBV11-3 and TRBJ2-1): EAGVVQSPRYKIIEKKQPVAFWCNPISGHNTLYWYLQNLGQGPELLIRYENEEAVDDSQLPKDRFSAERLKGVDSTLKIQPAELGDSAVYLCASSLSGINNEQFFGPGTRLTVL.